These 5 T cell receptor beta chains share one sample of origin, sequenced in a study of blood T cell dynamics during melanoma immunotherapy. Time point noted: pre-treatment baseline. Only in-frame clones appear in the TCRdb table, and some are missing; sequencing was by immunoSEQ multiplex PCR. Among several thousand clones listed, more than 85% were seen once. This sample comprised blood, obtained from a patient treated with checkpoint blockade. The origin of the receptors is a human donor with melanoma.

V usage is TRBV11-3 and J usage is TRBJ2-1; the D gene is possibly TRBD2 (6 bases). Trimming cost V 4 bases and J 0 bases, with 10 bases left between them. Germline lookup yields CDR1 SGHNT and CDR2 YENEEA. CDR3 size: 15 residues. CDR3: CASSSLASSYNEQFF. The CDR3, as DNA: TGTGCCAGCAGCTCCCTAGCGAGCTCCTACAATGAGCAGTTCTTC.

The chain combines TRBV5-1 with TRBJ2-2, with 15 bases matching TRBD2. Trimming cost V 4 bases and J 7 bases; bases outside gene matches: 5. This CDR3 is built from 16 residues. CDR1 is SGHRS, CDR2 YFSETQ, per germline. CDR3 protein: CASSIGTSGRNGELFF. The CDR3 DNA follows: TGCGCCAGCAGCATCGGGACTAGCGGGAGGAACGGGGAGCTGTTTTTT.

The chain links TRBV9 to TRBJ1-4; D perhaps matches TRBD1 (5 bases). V shed 1 base and J shed 9 bases, with 16 bases lying between them. CDR1 is SGDLS and CDR2 is YYNGEE in the germline V gene. The CDR3 covers 15 residues. The CDR3 DNA reads as TGTGCCAGCAGCGTACAAGGCAGGGCGGAGAAAAAACTGTTTTTT. The encoded protein is CASSVQGRAEKKLFF.

The V gene is TRBV15, the J gene TRBJ2-7, with D possibly matching TRBD2 (6 bases). This CDR3 comprises 15 residues. The germline gives CDR1 LNHNV, CDR2 YYDKDF (reference sequence). V dropped 0 bases and J dropped 6 bases, with 15 bases sitting between them. DNA for the CDR3: TGTGCCACCAGCAGAGATAGACTAGTGGAGCGCGAGCAGTACTTC. As protein: CATSRDRLVEREQYF.

This clone was counted between two and nine times. V is TRBV9 and J is TRBJ2-2; D possibly corresponds to TRBD1 (5 bases). The CDR3 has 13 amino acids. Per the germline V gene, CDR1 is SGDLS and CDR2 is YYNGEE. V gave up 2 bases and J gave up 4 bases, with 6 bases separating them. CDR3 coding DNA: TGTGCCAGCAGCGTTACAGGCACCGGGGAGCTGTTTTTT. Amino acid sequence: CASSVTGTGELFF.